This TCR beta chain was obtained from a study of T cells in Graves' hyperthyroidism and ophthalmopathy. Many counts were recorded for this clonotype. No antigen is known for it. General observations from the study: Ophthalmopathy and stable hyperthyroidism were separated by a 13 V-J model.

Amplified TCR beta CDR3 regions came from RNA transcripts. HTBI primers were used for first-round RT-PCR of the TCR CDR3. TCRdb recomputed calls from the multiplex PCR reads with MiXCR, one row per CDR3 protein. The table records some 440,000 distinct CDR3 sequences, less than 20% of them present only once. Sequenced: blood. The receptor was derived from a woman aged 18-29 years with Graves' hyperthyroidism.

CDR3 nucleotides: TGTGCCACCAGTGAGCGGACTAGCGGGAACACAGATACGCAGTATTTT. It codes for CATSERTSGNTDTQYF. The chain uses TRBV24-1 and TRBJ2-3, with 12 bases that match TRBD2. Losses at the gene ends were 4 bases for V and 2 bases for J; bases not matched to a gene: 3. Looked up from germline, CDR1 is KGHDR and CDR2 is SFDVKD. This CDR3 contains 16 residues.